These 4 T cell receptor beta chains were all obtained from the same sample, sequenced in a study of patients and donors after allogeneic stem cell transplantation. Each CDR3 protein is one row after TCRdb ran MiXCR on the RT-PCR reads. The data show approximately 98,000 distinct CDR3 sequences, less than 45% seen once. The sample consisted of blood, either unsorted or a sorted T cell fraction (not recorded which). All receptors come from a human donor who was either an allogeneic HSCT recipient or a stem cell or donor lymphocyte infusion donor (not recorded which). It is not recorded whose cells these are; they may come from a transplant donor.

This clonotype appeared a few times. This chain's CDR3 is CSARPQGNSPLHF. The CDR3 region has the DNA TGCAGTGCTAGGCCCCAGGGAAATTCACCCCTCCACTTT. This chain uses TRBV20-1 with TRBJ1-6; tentative D call: TRBD1 (5 bases). CDR1 is DFQATT and CDR2 is SNEGSKA in the germline V gene (reference sequence). Trimming pared 3 bases from V and 7 bases from J, leaving 10 bases between. This CDR3 comprises 13 residues.

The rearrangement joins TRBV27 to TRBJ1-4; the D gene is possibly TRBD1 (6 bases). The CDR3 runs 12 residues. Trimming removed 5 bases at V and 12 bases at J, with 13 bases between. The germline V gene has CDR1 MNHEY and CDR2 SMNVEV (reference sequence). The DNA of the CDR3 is TGTGCCAGCAGTCCCTCCCGGGGGCAACTGTTTTTT. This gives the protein CASSPSRGQLFF.

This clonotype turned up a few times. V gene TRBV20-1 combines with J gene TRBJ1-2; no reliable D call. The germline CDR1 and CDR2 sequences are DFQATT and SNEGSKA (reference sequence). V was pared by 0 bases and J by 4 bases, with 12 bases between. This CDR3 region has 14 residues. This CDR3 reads CSARERTVSYGYTF. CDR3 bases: TGCAGTGCTAGAGAACGGACGGTCTCCTATGGCTACACCTTC.

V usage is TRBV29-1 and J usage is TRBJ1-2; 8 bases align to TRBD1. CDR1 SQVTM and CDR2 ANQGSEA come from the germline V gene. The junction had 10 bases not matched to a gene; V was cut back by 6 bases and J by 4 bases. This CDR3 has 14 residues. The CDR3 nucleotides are TGCAGCGTGGGAACGGGACAGGAGACCTATGGCTACACCTTC. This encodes CSVGTGQETYGYTF.